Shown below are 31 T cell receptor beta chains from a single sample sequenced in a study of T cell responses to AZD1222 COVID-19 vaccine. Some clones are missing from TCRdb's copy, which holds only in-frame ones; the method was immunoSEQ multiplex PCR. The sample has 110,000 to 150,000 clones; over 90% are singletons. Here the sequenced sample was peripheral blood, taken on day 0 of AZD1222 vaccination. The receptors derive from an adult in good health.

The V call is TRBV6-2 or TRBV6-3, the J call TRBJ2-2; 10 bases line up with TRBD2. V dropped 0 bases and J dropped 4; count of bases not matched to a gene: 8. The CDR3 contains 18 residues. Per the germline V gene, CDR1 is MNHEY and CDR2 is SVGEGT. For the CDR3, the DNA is TGTGCCAGCAGTTACTCGATGGGTGGGACTAGCGTCACCGGGGAGCTGTTTTTT. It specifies CASSYSMGGTSVTGELFF.

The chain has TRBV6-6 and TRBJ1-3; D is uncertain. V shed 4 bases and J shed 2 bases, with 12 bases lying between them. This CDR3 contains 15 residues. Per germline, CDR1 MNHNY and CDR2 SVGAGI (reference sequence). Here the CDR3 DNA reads TGTGCCAGCAGTTTTCATCGCCGCGCTGGAAACACCATATATTTT. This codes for CASSFHRRAGNTIYF.

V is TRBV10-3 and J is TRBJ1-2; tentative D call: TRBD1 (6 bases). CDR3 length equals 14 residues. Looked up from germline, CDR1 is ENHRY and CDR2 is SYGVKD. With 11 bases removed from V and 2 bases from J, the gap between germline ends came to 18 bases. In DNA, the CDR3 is TGTGCCTCCGAGGGGCCAGGGGAGAACTATGGCTACACCTTC. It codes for CASEGPGENYGYTF.

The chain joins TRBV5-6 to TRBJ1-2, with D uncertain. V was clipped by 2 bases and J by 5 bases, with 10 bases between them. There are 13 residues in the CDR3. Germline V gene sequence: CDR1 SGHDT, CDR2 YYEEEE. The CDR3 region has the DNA TGTGCCAGCAGCTTAGCCGGGGTGTATGGCTACACCTTC. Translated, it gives CASSLAGVYGYTF.

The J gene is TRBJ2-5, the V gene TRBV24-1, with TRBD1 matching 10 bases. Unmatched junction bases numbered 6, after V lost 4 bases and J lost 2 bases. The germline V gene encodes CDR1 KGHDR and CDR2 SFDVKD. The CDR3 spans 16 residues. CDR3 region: CATSESGTGDQETQYF. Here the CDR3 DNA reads TGTGCCACCAGTGAATCCGGGACAGGGGATCAAGAGACCCAGTACTTC.

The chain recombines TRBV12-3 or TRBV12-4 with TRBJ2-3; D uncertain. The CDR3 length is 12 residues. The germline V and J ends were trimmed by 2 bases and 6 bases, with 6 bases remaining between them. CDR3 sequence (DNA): TGTGCCAGCAGTTTATACGGCGATACGCAGTATTTT. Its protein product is CASSLYGDTQYF.

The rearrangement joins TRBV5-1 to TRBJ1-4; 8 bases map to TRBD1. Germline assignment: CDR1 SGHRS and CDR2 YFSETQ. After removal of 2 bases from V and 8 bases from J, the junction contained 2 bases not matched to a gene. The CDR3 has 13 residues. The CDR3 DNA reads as TGCGCCAGCAGCTTTCAGGGGGCAGAAAAACTGTTTTTT. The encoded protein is CASSFQGAEKLFF.

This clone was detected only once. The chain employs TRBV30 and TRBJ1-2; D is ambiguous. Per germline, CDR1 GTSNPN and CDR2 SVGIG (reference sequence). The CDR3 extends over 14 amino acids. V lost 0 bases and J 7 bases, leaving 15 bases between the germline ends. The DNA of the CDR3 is TGTGCCTGGAGTGTGAACACCGTTCGGTTTGGCTACACCTTC. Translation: CAWSVNTVRFGYTF. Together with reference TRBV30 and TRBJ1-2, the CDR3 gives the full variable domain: SQTIHQWPATLVQPVGSPLSLECTVEGTSNPNLYWYRQAAGRGLQLLFYSVGIGQISSEVPQNLSASRPQDRQFILSSKKLLLSDSGFYLCAWSVNTVRFGYTFGSGTRLTVV.

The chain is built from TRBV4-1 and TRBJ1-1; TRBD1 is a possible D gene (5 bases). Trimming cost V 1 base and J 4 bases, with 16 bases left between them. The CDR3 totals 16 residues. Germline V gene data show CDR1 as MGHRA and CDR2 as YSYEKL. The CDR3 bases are TGCGCCAGCAGCCAAGTATTTATGGGGGGACCCACTGAAGCTTTCTTT. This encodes CASSQVFMGGPTEAFF.

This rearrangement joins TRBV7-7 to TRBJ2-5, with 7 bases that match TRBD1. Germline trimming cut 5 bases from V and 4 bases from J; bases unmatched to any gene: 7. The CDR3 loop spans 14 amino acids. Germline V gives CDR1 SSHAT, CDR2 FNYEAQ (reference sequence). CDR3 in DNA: TGTGCCAGCAGCCACCAGGGGGACCGAGAGACCCAGTACTTC. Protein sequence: CASSHQGDRETQYF.

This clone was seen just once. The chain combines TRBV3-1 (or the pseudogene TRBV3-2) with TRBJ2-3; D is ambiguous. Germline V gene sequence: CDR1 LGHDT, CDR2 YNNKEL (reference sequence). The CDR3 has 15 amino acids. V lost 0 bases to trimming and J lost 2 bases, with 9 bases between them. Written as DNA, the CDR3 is TGTGCCAGCAGCCAAGATCAAGCTACCACAGATACGCAGTATTTT. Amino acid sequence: CASSQDQATTDTQYF.

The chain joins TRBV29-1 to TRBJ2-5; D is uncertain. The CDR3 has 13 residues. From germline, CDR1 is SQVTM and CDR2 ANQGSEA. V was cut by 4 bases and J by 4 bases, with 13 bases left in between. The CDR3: CSVVGNPGETQYF. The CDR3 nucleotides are TGCAGCGTTGTCGGTAATCCGGGAGAGACCCAGTACTTC.

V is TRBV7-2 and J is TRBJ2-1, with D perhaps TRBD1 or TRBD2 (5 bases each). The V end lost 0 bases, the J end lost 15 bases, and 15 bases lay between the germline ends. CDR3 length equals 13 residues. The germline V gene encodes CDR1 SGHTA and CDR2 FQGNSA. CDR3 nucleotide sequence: TGTGCCAGCAGCTTAGCTGGGGACCGTAAGGGGTTCTTC. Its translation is CASSLAGDRKGFF.

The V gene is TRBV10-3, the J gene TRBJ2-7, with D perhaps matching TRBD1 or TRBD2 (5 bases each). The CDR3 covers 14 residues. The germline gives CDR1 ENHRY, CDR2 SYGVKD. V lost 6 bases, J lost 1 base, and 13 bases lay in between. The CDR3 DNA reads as TGTGCCATCAGAGGTGGGACCAATTCCTACGAGCAGTACTTC. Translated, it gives CAIRGGTNSYEQYF.

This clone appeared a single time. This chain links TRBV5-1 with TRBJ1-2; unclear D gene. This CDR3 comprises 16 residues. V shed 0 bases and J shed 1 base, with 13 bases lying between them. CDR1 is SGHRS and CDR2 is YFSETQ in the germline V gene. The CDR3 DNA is TGCGCCAGCAGCTTGGCCGTGGCAGGCCTTAACTATGGCTACACCTTC. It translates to CASSLAVAGLNYGYTF.

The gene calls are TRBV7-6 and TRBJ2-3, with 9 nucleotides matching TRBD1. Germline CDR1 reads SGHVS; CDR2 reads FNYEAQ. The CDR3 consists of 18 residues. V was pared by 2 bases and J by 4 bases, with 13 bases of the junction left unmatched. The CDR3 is CASSLRVPGQGFADTQYF. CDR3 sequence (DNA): TGTGCCAGCAGCTTAAGAGTACCGGGACAGGGATTTGCAGATACGCAGTATTTT.

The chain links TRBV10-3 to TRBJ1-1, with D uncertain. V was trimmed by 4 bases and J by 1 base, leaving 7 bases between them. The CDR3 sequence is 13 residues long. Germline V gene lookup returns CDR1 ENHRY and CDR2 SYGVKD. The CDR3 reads CAISAKGNTEAFF. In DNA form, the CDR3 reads TGTGCCATCAGTGCCAAGGGGAACACTGAAGCTTTCTTT.

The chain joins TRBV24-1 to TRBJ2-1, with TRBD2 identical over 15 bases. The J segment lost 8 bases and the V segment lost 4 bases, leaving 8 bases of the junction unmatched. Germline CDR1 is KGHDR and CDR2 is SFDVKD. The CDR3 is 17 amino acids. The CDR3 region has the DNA TGTGCCACCAGTGACCCAGGACTAGCGGGAGGGCCGGATGAGCAGTTCTTC. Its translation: CATSDPGLAGGPDEQFF.

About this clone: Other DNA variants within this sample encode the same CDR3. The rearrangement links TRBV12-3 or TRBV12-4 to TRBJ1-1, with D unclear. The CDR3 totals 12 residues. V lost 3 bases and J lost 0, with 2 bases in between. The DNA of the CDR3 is TGTGCCAGCAGTTTCCTGAACACTGAAGCTTTCTTT. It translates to CASSFLNTEAFF.

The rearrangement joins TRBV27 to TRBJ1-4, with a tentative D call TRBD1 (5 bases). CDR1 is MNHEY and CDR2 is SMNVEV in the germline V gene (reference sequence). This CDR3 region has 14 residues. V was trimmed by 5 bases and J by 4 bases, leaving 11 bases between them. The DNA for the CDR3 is TGTGCCAGCAGTCCTGGGACGGATAATGAAAAACTGTTTTTT. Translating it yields CASSPGTDNEKLFF.

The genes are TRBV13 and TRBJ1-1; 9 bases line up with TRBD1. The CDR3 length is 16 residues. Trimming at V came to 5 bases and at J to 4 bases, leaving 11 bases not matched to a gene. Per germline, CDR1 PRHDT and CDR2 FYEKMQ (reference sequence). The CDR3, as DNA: TGTGCCAGCAGCCCTCCATCCGGGACAGGGACCACTGAAGCTTTCTTT. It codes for CASSPPSGTGTTEAFF.

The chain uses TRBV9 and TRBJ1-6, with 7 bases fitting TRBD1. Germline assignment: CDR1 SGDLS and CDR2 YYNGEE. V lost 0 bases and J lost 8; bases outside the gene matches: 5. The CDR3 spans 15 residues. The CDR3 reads CASSVGSGGDSPLHF. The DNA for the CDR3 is TGTGCCAGCAGCGTAGGATCAGGGGGGGATTCACCCCTCCACTTT.

In DNA, the CDR3 is TGTGCCAGCAGCTTAGGTCGCGGAACCGGGGAGCTGTTTTTT. It is translated as CASSLGRGTGELFF. V and J are TRBV7-7 and TRBJ2-2; D is ambiguous. Germline values: CDR1 SSHAT, CDR2 FNYEAQ (reference sequence). Trimming stripped 1 base from V and 5 bases from J, with 8 bases between. CDR3 length: 14 amino acids. Full variable domain (missing parts from reference TRBV7-7 and TRBJ2-2): GAGVSQSPRYKVTKRGQDVTLRCDPISSHATLYWYQQALGQGPEFLTYFNYEAQPDKSGLPSDRFSAERPEGSISTLTIQRTEQRDSAMYRCASSLGRGTGELFFGEGSRLTVL.

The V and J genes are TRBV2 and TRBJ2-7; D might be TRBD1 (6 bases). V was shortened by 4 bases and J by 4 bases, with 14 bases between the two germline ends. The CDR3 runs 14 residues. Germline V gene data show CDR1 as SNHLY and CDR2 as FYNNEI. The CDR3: CASSVGAGFYEQYF. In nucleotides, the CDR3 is TGTGCCAGCAGTGTGGGGGCAGGGTTTTACGAGCAGTACTTC.

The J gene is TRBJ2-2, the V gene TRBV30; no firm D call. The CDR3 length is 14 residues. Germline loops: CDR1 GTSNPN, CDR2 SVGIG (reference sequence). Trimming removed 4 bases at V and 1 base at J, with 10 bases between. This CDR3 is CAWKGRVNTGELFF. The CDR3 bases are TGTGCCTGGAAGGGCAGAGTGAACACCGGGGAGCTGTTTTTT.

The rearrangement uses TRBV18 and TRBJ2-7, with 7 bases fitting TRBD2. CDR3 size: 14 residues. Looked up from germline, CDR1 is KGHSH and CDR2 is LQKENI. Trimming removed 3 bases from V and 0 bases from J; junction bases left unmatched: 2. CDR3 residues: CASSPGGSSYEQYF. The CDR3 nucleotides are TGTGCCAGCTCACCGGGCGGGAGCTCCTACGAGCAGTACTTC.

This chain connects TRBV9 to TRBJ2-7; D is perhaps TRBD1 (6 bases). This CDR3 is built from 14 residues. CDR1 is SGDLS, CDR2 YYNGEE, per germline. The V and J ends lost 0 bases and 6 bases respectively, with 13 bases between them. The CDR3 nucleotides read TGTGCCAGCAGCGTAGGAGGTAGCAGGGGCGAGCAGTACTTC. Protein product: CASSVGGSRGEQYF. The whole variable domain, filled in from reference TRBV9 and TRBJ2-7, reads DSGVTQTPKHLITATGQRVTLRCSPRSGDLSVYWYQQSLDQGLQFLIQYYNGEERAKGNILERFSAQQFPDLHSELNLSSLELGDSALYFCASSVGGSRGEQYFGPGTRLTVT.

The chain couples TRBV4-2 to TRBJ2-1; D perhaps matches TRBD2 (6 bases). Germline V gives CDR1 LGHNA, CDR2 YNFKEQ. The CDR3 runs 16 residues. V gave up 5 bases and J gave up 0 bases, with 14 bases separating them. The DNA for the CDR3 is TGTGCCAGCAGCAAAGGGACCGGGAGCTCCTACAATGAGCAGTTCTTC. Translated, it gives CASSKGTGSSYNEQFF.

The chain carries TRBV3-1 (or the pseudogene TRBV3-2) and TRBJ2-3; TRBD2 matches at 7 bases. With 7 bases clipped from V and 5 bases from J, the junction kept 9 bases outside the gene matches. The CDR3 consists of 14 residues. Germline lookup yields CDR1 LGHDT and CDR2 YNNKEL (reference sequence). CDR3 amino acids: CASTRGVFGDTQYF. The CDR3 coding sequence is TGTGCCAGCACCCGGGGGGTCTTCGGAGATACGCAGTATTTT.

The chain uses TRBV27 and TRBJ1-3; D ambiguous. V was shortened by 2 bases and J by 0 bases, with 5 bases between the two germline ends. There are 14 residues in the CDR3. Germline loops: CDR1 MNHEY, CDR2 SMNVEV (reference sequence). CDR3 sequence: CASSLKSSGNTIYF. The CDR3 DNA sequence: TGTGCCAGCAGTTTAAAAAGCTCTGGAAACACCATATATTTT.

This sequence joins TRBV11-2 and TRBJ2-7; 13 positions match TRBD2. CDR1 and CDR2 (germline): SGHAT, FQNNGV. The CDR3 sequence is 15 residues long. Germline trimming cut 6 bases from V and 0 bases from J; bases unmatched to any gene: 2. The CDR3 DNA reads TGTGCCAGCAGTCGGACTAGCGGGGGCTCCTACGAGCAGTACTTC. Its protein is CASSRTSGGSYEQYF.